Below, 23 T cell receptor beta chains from the same sample are listed, as sequenced in a study of T-cell memory formation after mild COVID-19. A single record per CDR3 protein comes from TCRdb applying MiXCR to the 5' RACE reads. This sample has 110,000 to 150,000 distinct CDR3 sequences; around 15% occur once, and the top ten carry around 28%. Sequenced sample: PBMCs or a T cell subset sorted from them (not recorded which). The origin of the receptors is an adult woman who had mild COVID-19 (a few samples of this study predate the infection). Cell type and time point are not known.

The CDR3 protein is CASSITALGVYEQYF. DNA for the CDR3: TGTGCCAGCAGCATAACCGCTTTGGGGGTTTACGAGCAGTACTTC. The chain carries TRBV7-8 and TRBJ2-7; perhaps D is TRBD1 or TRBD2 (5 bases each). With 5 bases removed from V and 4 bases from J, the gap between germline ends came to 18 bases. The germline V gene has CDR1 SGHVS and CDR2 FQNEAQ. This CDR3 is built from 15 residues.

This clonotype has more than one count but fewer than ten. The CDR3 DNA is TGTGCCAGCAGCTTGGGAGCGGGAGGTACGACAGATACGCAGTATTTT. Translating gives CASSLGAGGTTDTQYF. The J gene is TRBJ2-3, the V gene TRBV7-9; 9 bases line up with TRBD2. Trimming removed 3 bases from V and 3 bases from J; junction bases left unmatched: 7. Per germline, CDR1 SEHNR and CDR2 FQNEAQ (reference sequence). The CDR3 length is 16 residues.

The sample holds a few counts of this clonotype. The CDR3 DNA is TGTGCCTGGAGTGGGCTGTTCGTTGGCACAGATACGCAGTATTTT. This translates into CAWSGLFVGTDTQYF. The V and J genes are TRBV30 and TRBJ2-3; D call uncertain. V was trimmed by 1 base and J by 1 base, leaving 12 bases between them. Germline CDR1 is GTSNPN and CDR2 is SVGIG (reference sequence). CDR3 length: 15 amino acids.

The J gene is TRBJ2-2, the V gene TRBV5-5, with D possibly TRBD2 on 6 matching bases. The CDR3 loop spans 17 amino acids. Per germline, CDR1 SGHKS and CDR2 YYEKEE (reference sequence). V shed 4 bases and J shed 0 bases, with 16 bases lying between them. CDR3 DNA sequence: TGTGCCAGCAGCCCGAGGCTGGAGGGCCCGAACACCGGGGAGCTGTTTTTT. Translation: CASSPRLEGPNTGELFF.

The rearrangement uses TRBV10-3 and TRBJ1-2; D is undetermined. Looked up from germline, CDR1 is ENHRY and CDR2 is SYGVKD. V shed 0 bases and J shed 3 bases, with 11 bases lying between them. CDR3 size: 15 residues. The chain's CDR3 is CAISESHLVDYGYTF. CDR3 DNA sequence: TGTGCCATCAGTGAGTCTCACCTGGTGGACTATGGCTACACCTTC.

The chain recombines TRBV19 with TRBJ1-1, with 7 bases aligning to TRBD1. Germline loops: CDR1 LNHDA, CDR2 SQIVND (reference sequence). The CDR3 is 14 amino acids. The junction had 10 bases not matched to a gene; V was cut back by 0 bases and J by 12 bases. The CDR3 DNA reads TGTGCCAGTAGTATAGATGAGACAGGGTCGGTATCTTTCTTT. Encoded protein: CASSIDETGSVSFF. The full variable domain, with the rest looked up from reference TRBV19 and TRBJ1-1, is DGGITQSPKYLFRKEGQNVTLSCEQNLNHDAMYWYRQDPGQGLRLIYYSQIVNDFQKGDIAEGYSVSREKKESFPLTVTSAQKNPTAFYLCASSIDETGSVSFFGQGTRLTVV.

This rearrangement joins TRBV20-1 to TRBJ2-1, with TRBD2 matching over 9 bases. V lost 6 bases, J lost 3 bases, and 15 bases stayed unmatched. Germline V gene sequence: CDR1 DFQATT, CDR2 SNEGSKA (reference sequence). This CDR3 is 17 amino acids long. This CDR3 is CSAPPTEAGGFYNEQFF. For the CDR3, the DNA is TGCAGTGCCCCTCCGACCGAAGCGGGGGGCTTCTACAATGAGCAGTTCTTC.

V is TRBV7-3 and J is TRBJ2-7, with D possibly TRBD2 on 6 matching bases. This CDR3 comprises 15 residues. Germline CDR1 is SGHTA and CDR2 is FQGTGA. Trimming cost V 5 bases and J 7 bases, with 21 bases left between them. The CDR3 protein is CASSQNPGTSQEQYF. CDR3 DNA sequence: TGTGCCAGCAGCCAGAACCCCGGGACTTCTCAAGAGCAGTACTTC.

This clonotype appeared a few times. The gene calls are TRBV10-3 and TRBJ2-1; 7 nucleotides align to TRBD2. Trimming cost V 4 bases and J 6 bases; bases outside gene matches: 12. The CDR3 is 16 amino acids. The germline V gene encodes CDR1 ENHRY and CDR2 SYGVKD. This CDR3 is CAISGFISGDPNEQFF. The CDR3 DNA reads TGTGCCATCAGTGGTTTTATAAGCGGGGACCCCAATGAGCAGTTCTTC.

This clonotype has a count of ten or more. The chain combines TRBV18 with TRBJ2-7, with TRBD2 identical over 7 bases. Germline values: CDR1 KGHSH, CDR2 LQKENI. With 5 bases clipped from V and 5 bases from J, the junction kept 3 bases outside the gene matches. The CDR3 consists of 12 residues. The CDR3 is CASSGGRDEQYF. In DNA, the CDR3 is TGTGCCAGCTCAGGAGGGAGGGACGAGCAGTACTTC. Combining the CDR3 with reference TRBV18 and TRBJ2-7 gives the whole variable domain NAGVMQNPRHLVRRRGQEARLRCSPMKGHSHVYWYRQLPEEGLKFMVYLQKENIIDESGMPKERFSAEFPKEGPSILRIQQVVRGDSAAYFCASSGGRDEQYFGPGTRLTVT.

V and J are TRBV29-1 and TRBJ2-7, with 8 bases that match TRBD1. The CDR3 is 15 residues long. Losses at the gene ends were 2 bases for V and 3 bases for J; bases not matched to a gene: 9. Per germline, CDR1 SQVTM and CDR2 ANQGSEA. CDR3: CSVEMAGGSYYEQYF. CDR3 in DNA: TGCAGCGTTGAAATGGCAGGGGGCTCCTACTACGAGCAGTACTTC.

In DNA, the CDR3 is TGTGCCAGCAAAGACAGGGGCGGGGATACGCAGTATTTT. Translation gives CASKDRGGDTQYF. The genes are TRBV6-6 and TRBJ2-3; 8 nucleotides line up with TRBD1. Germline V gene sequence: CDR1 MNHNY, CDR2 SVGAGI (reference sequence). The V segment lost 7 bases and the J segment 6 bases; nucleotides outside the gene matches: 6. CDR3 size: 13 residues.

The sample holds a few counts of this clonotype. The chain uses TRBV7-9 and TRBJ2-7; D is uncertain. CDR1 and CDR2 (germline): SEHNR, FQNEAQ (reference sequence). This CDR3 spans 13 amino acids. Trimming took 3 bases from V and 5 from J, leaving 11 bases between them. CDR3 sequence reads: CASSFLGYDEQYF. The CDR3 DNA reads TGTGCCAGCAGCTTTCTTGGCTACGACGAGCAGTACTTC.

There are a few counts of this clonotype. V is TRBV30 and J is TRBJ1-5, with TRBD1 identical over 10 bases. The CDR3 totals 14 residues. Germline V gene lookup returns CDR1 GTSNPN and CDR2 SVGIG (reference sequence). The V gene end was trimmed by 2 bases and the J gene end by 6 bases; junction bases not matched to a gene: 4. The CDR3 protein is CAWSTGTGAQPQHF. CDR3 DNA sequence: TGTGCCTGGAGTACGGGGACAGGGGCTCAGCCCCAGCATTTT.

This clonotype has more than one count but fewer than ten. The chain carries TRBV6-5 and TRBJ1-2; TRBD1 might be the D (6 bases). Trimming stripped 5 bases from V and 4 bases from J, with 11 bases between. The germline CDR1 and CDR2 sequences are MNHEY and SVGAGI. This CDR3 contains 13 residues. CDR3 bases: TGTGCCAGCAGTACGCGGGGGCCCTATGGCTACACCTTC. It is translated as CASSTRGPYGYTF.

This clonotype has a handful of counts. The chain uses TRBV9 and TRBJ2-6; D is undetermined. The V end was cut by 0 bases, the J end by 0 bases, with 7 bases between. Germline V lookup: CDR1 SGDLS, CDR2 YYNGEE. The CDR3 covers 16 residues. The CDR3 DNA sequence: TGTGCCAGCAGCGTAGCTGGCGGCTCTGGGGCCAACGTCCTGACTTTC. It codes for CASSVAGGSGANVLTF.

V usage is TRBV28 and J usage is TRBJ2-3; TRBD2 agrees at 8 bases. Germline CDR1 reads MDHEN; CDR2 reads SYDVKM. This CDR3 contains 17 residues. Trimming at V came to 5 bases and at J to 3 bases, leaving 13 bases not matched to a gene. DNA of the CDR3: TGTGCCAGCAGTCCCCACCTGGGACTAGAGGAGACAGATACGCAGTATTTT. Protein sequence: CASSPHLGLEETDTQYF. Supplemented by reference TRBV28 and TRBJ2-3, the full variable domain reads DVKVTQSSRYLVKRTGEKVFLECVQDMDHENMFWYRQDPGLGLRLIYFSYDVKMKEKGDIPEGYSVSREKKERFSLILESASTNQTSMYLCASSPHLGLEETDTQYFGPGTRLTVL.

This clonotype was recorded a few times. The rearrangement uses TRBV12-3 or TRBV12-4 and TRBJ2-2, with 9 bases identical to TRBD1. V gave up 5 bases and J gave up 4 bases; unmatched junction bases: 11. This CDR3 region has 17 residues. CDR3 sequence: CASSDTTGTGLTGELFF. The CDR3 bases are TGTGCCAGCAGTGACACGACCGGGACAGGGCTCACCGGGGAGCTGTTTTTT.

This clonotype has a handful of counts. The J gene is TRBJ1-2, the V gene TRBV6-5; D call uncertain. Trimming removed 4 bases from V and 3 bases from J, with 18 bases in between. Germline V gene sequence: CDR1 MNHEY, CDR2 SVGAGI. This CDR3 contains 16 residues. The DNA for the CDR3 is TGTGCCAGCAGTTCCTTCGATTCTATCGTTGACTATGGCTACACCTTC. Amino acid sequence: CASSSFDSIVDYGYTF.

This clonotype turned up a few times. The V and J genes are TRBV4-3 and TRBJ2-2; 7 bases line up with TRBD1. Germline assignment: CDR1 LGHNA and CDR2 YSLEER. V trimming: 8 bases; J trimming: 0 bases; junction bases outside the gene matches: 3. This CDR3 has 14 residues. CDR3 sequence reads: CASCQGANTGELFF. CDR3 bases: TGCGCCAGCTGTCAGGGGGCGAACACCGGGGAGCTGTTTTTT.

This clonotype has only a few counts. The chain combines TRBV5-1 with TRBJ2-1, with TRBD2 as a possible D gene (6 bases). Trimming removed 4 bases from V and 5 bases from J, with 10 bases in between. CDR3 length equals 13 residues. Germline V gene data show CDR1 as SGHRS and CDR2 as YFSETQ. The CDR3 reads CASSPWGDNEQFF. CDR3 sequence (DNA): TGCGCCAGCAGCCCATGGGGGGACAATGAGCAGTTCTTC.

This clonotype was seen a few times. This chain joins TRBV7-3 and TRBJ1-1, with unresolved D. The V gene's germline CDR1 is SGHTA and CDR2 FQGTGA. This CDR3 has 13 amino acids. Trimming removed 1 base at V and 3 bases at J, with 6 bases between. CDR3 residues: CASSLNSHTEAFF. In nucleotides, the CDR3 is TGTGCCAGCAGCTTAAACAGCCACACTGAAGCTTTCTTT.

V usage is TRBV5-1 and J usage is TRBJ2-3; 10 bases agree with TRBD1. The CDR3 runs 16 residues. Trimming at V came to 4 bases and at J to 4 bases, leaving 9 bases not matched to a gene. Germline-derived CDR1 and CDR2 are SGHRS and YFSETQ. CDR3 region: CASSASGQGMADTQYF. The CDR3 nucleotides are TGCGCCAGCAGCGCCTCGGGACAGGGGATGGCAGATACGCAGTATTTT.